This TCR beta chain was identified in a study of T cell repertoires in cytomegalovirus infection. Findings and caveats of the study: The response measured ex vivo was dominated by TCR beta clonotypes (HLA-C-restricted and CMV-specific).

The CDR3 runs 14 residues. The V end lost 7 bases, the J end lost 6 bases, and 15 bases lay between the germline ends. Germline CDR1 is SNHLY and CDR2 is FYNNEI. TCRdb used MiXCR to reprocess the reads, holding one entry per CDR3 protein. Here the sample spans 100,000 to 150,000 distinct CDR3 sequences, about 10% being singletons. This clonotype came up a few times. Its antigen is as yet unknown. This receptor was identified in a human donor in good health (CMV status not recorded). Some clones in this sample may be carry-over from other donors' samples. The J gene is TRBJ1-4, the V gene TRBV2; no definite D call. The source material was PBMCs. The CDR3 sequence: CASKSFGLYEKLFF. CDR3 in DNA: TGTGCCAGCAAAAGTTTCGGGCTCTATGAAAAACTGTTTTTT.